This entry concerns a single T cell receptor beta chain. What it binds is not known. Germline V gene data show CDR1 as SGHTA and CDR2 as FQGNSA. This CDR3 has 14 amino acids. V shed 5 bases, J shed 4 bases, and the junction held 5 bases outside the gene matches. The data stem from a study of cytomegalovirus exposure and HLA in healthy donors. Study information: Among 350 to 500 genotyped donors, around 82% fell in the Caucasian-associated ancestry cluster.

The study's findings and limits: Cytomegalovirus-associated TCR beta chains were listed, numbering more than 150.

A multiplex PCR was run with 60 Vbeta primers and 13 Jbeta primers. This table comes from immunoSEQ multiplex PCR, and its TCRdb copy is limited to in-frame clones, with some not included. Of under 150,000 clones in the sample, around 72% were seen once. The TCR was taken from a woman aged 45-60 years in good health and CMV-seropositive. The chain recombines TRBV7-2 with TRBJ2-5; 9 bases match TRBD1. Sequenced input: PBMCs. Here the CDR3 reads CASSRGQGRETQYF. CDR3 DNA sequence: TGTGCCAGCAGCCGGGGACAGGGACGAGAGACCCAGTACTTC.